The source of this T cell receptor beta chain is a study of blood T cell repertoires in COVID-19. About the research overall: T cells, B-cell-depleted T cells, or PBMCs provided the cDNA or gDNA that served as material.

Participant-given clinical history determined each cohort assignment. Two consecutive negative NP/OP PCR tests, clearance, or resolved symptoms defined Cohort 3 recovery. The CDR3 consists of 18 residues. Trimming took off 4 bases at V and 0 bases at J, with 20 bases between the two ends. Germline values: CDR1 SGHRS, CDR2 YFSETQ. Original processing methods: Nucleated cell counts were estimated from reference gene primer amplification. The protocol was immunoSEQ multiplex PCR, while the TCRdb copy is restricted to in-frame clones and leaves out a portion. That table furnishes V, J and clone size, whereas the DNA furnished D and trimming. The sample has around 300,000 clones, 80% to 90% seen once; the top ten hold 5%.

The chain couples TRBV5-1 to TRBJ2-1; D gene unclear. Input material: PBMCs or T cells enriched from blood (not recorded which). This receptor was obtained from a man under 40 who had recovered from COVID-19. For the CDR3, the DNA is TGCGCCAGCAGCCCACGGGTCAGTGGCTCAAGCTCCTACAATGAGCAGTTCTTC. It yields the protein CASSPRVSGSSSYNEQFF. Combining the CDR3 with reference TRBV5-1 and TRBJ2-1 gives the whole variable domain KAGVTQTPRYLIKTRGQQVTLSCSPISGHRSVSWYQQTPGQGLQFLFEYFSETQRNKGNFPGRFSGRQFSNSRSEMNVSTLELGDSALYLCASSPRVSGSSSYNEQFFGPGTRLTVL.